This entry concerns a single T cell receptor beta chain. The antigen remains undetermined. The data derive from a study of shared clonotypes between healthy human individuals. In the CD4+ fraction, cells were divided into CD45RA+ naive and CD45RA-negative memory subsets. The assay was immunoSEQ multiplex PCR, and TCRdb's table has in-frame clones only and misses some. The table has some 1,100,000 clones, 75% to 85% seen once. The CDR3 is made up of 15 amino acids. Germline CDR1 and CDR2: MNHNS and SASEGT. The V segment lost 7 bases and the J segment 2 bases; nucleotides outside the gene matches: 9. General observations from the study: Generally, naive subsets (rather than memory subsets) showed larger estimated richness. Clonotype sharing levels among donors were expected to vary with sequencing depth. Approximately 5% was the fraction of naive CD4 clonotypes found shared across a few donors.

V is TRBV6-1 and J is TRBJ2-7; the match to TRBD1 covers 9 bases. Specimen: memory CD4+ T cells from PBMCs. Described subset: CD45RA-negative fraction. This clonotype originated in a man in his late teens or twenties in good health. Some clones in this sample may be carry-over from other donors' samples. The CDR3 loop is CASKRTGGLTYEQYF. CDR3 coding DNA: TGTGCCAGCAAAAGAACAGGGGGCCTTACCTACGAGCAGTACTTC.